This is a list of T cell receptor beta chains from one sample in a study of T cells in Graves' hyperthyroidism and ophthalmopathy. MiXCR, applied by TCRdb to the multiplex PCR reads, yields one record per CDR3 protein. The sample contains about 360,000 distinct CDR3 sequences, less than 15% of which appear only once. Sequencing input: blood. The receptor set was obtained from a man aged 25 to 40 with Graves' hyperthyroidism that later progressed to Graves' ophthalmopathy. Each CDR3 is given with its conserved first and last residue. The D gene is left open where the match is weak. Clone size, where shown, is once, few, many, or a class for clones that have expanded.

TRBD1 | few | TRBJ1-1 | TRBV7-9 | TGTGCCAGCAGCTTAGTGGAGGGGGCGAACACTGAAGCTTTCTTT | CASSLVEGANTEAFF
TRBD1 | many | TRBJ2-3 | TRBV28 | TGTGCCAGCACTCGTACCGGGACAGCCAACACAGATACGCAGTATTTT | CASTRTGTANTDTQYF
. | few | TRBJ2-2 | TRBV19 | TGTGCCAGTAGTAGGGGGATGGGGGGACACAACACCGGGGAGCTGTTTTTT | CASSRGMGGHNTGELFF
. | . | TRBJ2-3 | TRBV10-2 | TGCGCCAGCAGGGGTCGGCAGGGGAGCACAGATACGCAGTATTTT | CASRGRQGSTDTQYF
TRBD1 | many | TRBJ2-7 | TRBV6-5 | TGTGCCAGCAGTTACCTGGGGACAGGGGGCGAGGAGCAGTACTTC | CASSYLGTGGEEQYF
. | many | TRBJ1-2 | TRBV5-5 | TGTGCCAGCAGCCCGGTTTTGGCAGCCTATGGCTACACCTTC | CASSPVLAAYGYTF
. | many | TRBJ1-6 | TRBV12-3/TRBV12-4 | TGTGCCAGCAGTTTGCGGAATAATTCACCCCTCCACTTT | CASSLRNNSPLHF
TRBD1 | . | TRBJ2-7 | TRBV7-9 | TGTGCCAGCAGCGCGAGACAGGGTAGGAACTACGAGCAGTACTTC | CASSARQGRNYEQYF
TRBD1 | few | TRBJ1-5 | TRBV19 | TGTGCCAGTGCGGGCCAGGGGACAGCCCAGCATTTT | CASAGQGTAQHF
. | few | TRBJ1-4 | TRBV20-1 | TGCAGTGCTAGAGTCTCGGGGTTAACTAATGAAAAACTGTTTTTT | CSARVSGLTNEKLFF
. | many | TRBJ1-4 | TRBV20-1 | TGCAGTGCTAGATCGGGGGCGCAGGAAAAACTGTTTTTT | CSARSGAQEKLFF
TRBD1 | . | TRBJ1-1 | TRBV7-9 | TGTGCCAGCAGCCTCCAACAGGGGGGTACTGAAGCTTTCTTT | CASSLQQGGTEAFF
TRBD1 | many | TRBJ1-5 | TRBV11-2 | TGTGCCAGCAGCCAGACAGGGGTTCAGCCCCAGCATTTT | CASSQTGVQPQHF
. | . | TRBJ1-2 | TRBV7-9 | TGTGCCAGCAGCCCCCCCTTTACAGGGAGAGGAGATGGCTACACCTTC | CASSPPFTGRGDGYTF
TRBD2 | . | TRBJ2-6 | TRBV27 | TGTGCCAGCAGCCGGGAGGGATCTGGGGCCAACGTCCTGACTTTC | CASSREGSGANVLTF
. | many | TRBJ1-6 | TRBV2 | TGTGCCAGCAGTGACTCGGCCCCATATATGAATTCACCCCTCCACTTT | CASSDSAPYMNSPLHF
. | . | TRBJ1-6 | TRBV6-1 | TGTGCCAGCAGTGAAGAGGACGGCACCTATAATTCACCCCTCCACTTT | CASSEEDGTYNSPLHF
TRBD1 | few | TRBJ2-7 | TRBV3-1 | TGTGCCAGCAGCCAAGTGTCGGACAGGGGGCACGAGCAGTACTTC | CASSQVSDRGHEQYF
TRBD2 | . | TRBJ2-3 | TRBV25-1 | TGTGCCAGCAGTGGTCGAATTGGGAGCGGGGGGACAGATACGCAGTATTTT | CASSGRIGSGGTDTQYF
. | few | TRBJ2-5 | TRBV28 | TGTGCCAGCAGTTCCCCTGGTGGTCAAGAGACCCGGTACTTC | CASSSPGGQETRYF
. | . | TRBJ1-3 | TRBV5-1 | TGCGCCAGCAACCAGGGGACCTCTGGAAACACCATATATTTT | CASNQGTSGNTIYF
TRBD1 | many | TRBJ2-2 | TRBV20-1 | TGCAGTGCCCGGACAGGGGGCGACACCGGGGAGCTGTTTTTT | CSARTGGDTGELFF
. | many | TRBJ2-7 | TRBV4-1 | TGCGCCAGCAGCTCCCGGACGGTGGATAACGAGCAGTACTTC | CASSSRTVDNEQYF
TRBD2 | few | TRBJ2-2 | TRBV20-1 | TGCAGTGCAAATAGCATAAGCGGGGGGGACACCGGGGAGCTGTTTTTT | CSANSISGGDTGELFF
. | . | TRBJ2-1 | TRBV12-3/TRBV12-4 | TGTGCCAGCAGTTCCCCCGGGGCTGAGCAGTTCTTC | CASSSPGAEQFF
. | many | TRBJ1-6 | TRBV20-1 | TGCAGTGCTAGAGAAGGGACCGTAGATAATTCACCCCTCCACTTT | CSAREGTVDNSPLHF
. | many | TRBJ2-7 | TRBV11-3 | TGTGCCAGCAGCTCCCCAAAAGGGGCACATACTGGCGAGCAGTACTTC | CASSSPKGAHTGEQYF
TRBD1 | many | TRBJ1-2 | TRBV6-1 | TGTGCCAGCAGTGTCGGGACAGATTCCTATGGCTACACCTTC | CASSVGTDSYGYTF
. | few | TRBJ1-3 | TRBV4-2 | TGTGCCAGCAGCCAAGGGGGAGAAGCTGCTGGAAACACCATATATTTT | CASSQGGEAAGNTIYF
. | many | TRBJ1-5 | TRBV2 | TGTGCCAGCAACACTCGGGGGGCAGATCAGCCCCAGCATTTT | CASNTRGADQPQHF
TRBD1 | few | TRBJ1-2 | TRBV6-4 | TGTGCTGAACACAAGGGGACAGGGTACTATGGCTACACCTTC | CAEHKGTGYYGYTF
. | once | TRBJ2-7 | TRBV5-1 | TGCGCCAGCAGCTTGGTTCCGGGGGACAGCTCCTACGAGCAGTACTTC | CASSLVPGDSSYEQYF
. | many | TRBJ1-1 | TRBV28 | TGTGCCAGCAGTTTGGTCGGGCAGTTGAACACTGAAGCTTTCTTT | CASSLVGQLNTEAFF
. | many | TRBJ1-2 | TRBV11-3 | TGTGCCAGCAGCTTAGATAAAAGGGACGCAAACTATGGCTACACCTTC | CASSLDKRDANYGYTF
TRBD2 | few | TRBJ2-7 | TRBV18 | TGTGCCAGCTCGTATCTAGCGGGGGGGAGATACGAGCAGTACTTC | CASSYLAGGRYEQYF
TRBD1 | once | TRBJ2-7 | TRBV15 | TGTGCCACCAGCATAGGGACAGGGGGCTACGAGCAGTACTTC | CATSIGTGGYEQYF
. | many | TRBJ1-2 | TRBV20-1 | TGCAGTGCTAGGACAGAGACTGTGAGCTACACCTTC | CSARTETVSYTF
. | many | TRBJ2-7 | TRBV28 | TGTGCCACCCGCCGCGGCGCGCCCTACGAGCAGTACTTC | CATRRGAPYEQYF
. | . | TRBJ1-2 | TRBV9 | TGTGCCAGCAGCGTAGCCCTTTCCCCTAACTATGGCTACACCTTC | CASSVALSPNYGYTF
. | many | TRBJ2-3 | TRBV20-1 | TGCAGTGCTACCCTCCACAGCGGCGCAGATACGCAGTATTTT | CSATLHSGADTQYF
TRBD1 | many | TRBJ2-1 | TRBV7-9 | TGTGCCAGCAGTACACCGGGACAGCAGAACAATGAGCAGTTCTTC | CASSTPGQQNNEQFF
TRBD1 | . | TRBJ1-4 | TRBV7-9 | TGTGCCAGCAGCCTACAGACAGGGGAAGGTGAAAAACTGTTTTTT | CASSLQTGEGEKLFF
. | . | TRBJ2-4 | TRBV4-1 | TGCGCCAGCAGCCAAGGTCTTCTAGCCAAAAACATTCAGTACTTC | CASSQGLLAKNIQYF
. | many | TRBJ2-7 | TRBV11-3 | TGTGCCAGCAGCCATCCCGGATGGGATTACTCCTACGAGCAGTACTTC | CASSHPGWDYSYEQYF
. | few | TRBJ2-1 | TRBV2 | TGTGCCAGCAGTGATTACAGGTACAATGAGCAGTTCTTC | CASSDYRYNEQFF
TRBD1 | many | TRBJ2-2 | TRBV5-1 | TGCGCCAGCAGCACCGGACAGGGGGCGTACACCGGGGAGCTGTTTTTT | CASSTGQGAYTGELFF
. | many | TRBJ1-5 | TRBV6-1 | TGTGCCAGCAGTGAAGGGCCAGGTTTTTATAGCAATCAGCCCCAGCATTTT | CASSEGPGFYSNQPQHF
TRBD2 | many | TRBJ2-5 | TRBV28 | TGTGCCAGCAGTTTGCCCCGGGAGTCTGCGGGGGACCAAGAGACCCAGTACTTC | CASSLPRESAGDQETQYF
TRBD1 | . | TRBJ2-2 | TRBV11-3 | TGTGCCAGCAGTAAACAGGGGGCTAACACCGGGGAGCTGTTTTTT | CASSKQGANTGELFF